Presented here are 21 T cell receptor beta chains from one specimen sequenced in a study of T cells in Graves' hyperthyroidism and ophthalmopathy. Amplified TCR beta CDR3 regions came from RNA transcripts. First-round RT-PCR of the TCR CDR3 relied on the HTBI primer set. TCRdb ran MiXCR on the multiplex PCR reads and lists one entry per CDR3 protein. This table holds hundreds of thousands of distinct CDR3 sequences, about 24% found once. Sequences were obtained from blood. The receptor set was obtained from a woman in her 30s with Graves' ophthalmopathy.

The V gene is TRBV12-3 or TRBV12-4, the J gene TRBJ1-1, with D unresolved. This CDR3 has 14 amino acids. V was trimmed by 1 base and J by 0 bases, leaving 6 bases between them. The CDR3, as DNA: TGTGCCAGCAGTTTAGGATCGATGAACACTGAAGCTTTCTTT. This codes for CASSLGSMNTEAFF.

This clonotype was picked up many times. This rearrangement joins TRBV7-2 to TRBJ2-7, with 7 nucleotides matching TRBD1. With 3 bases clipped from V and 2 bases from J, the junction kept 7 bases outside the gene matches. Germline V gene lookup returns CDR1 SGHTA and CDR2 FQGNSA. The CDR3 is 15 amino acids. CDR3 nucleotide sequence: TGTGCCAGCAGCTTGGGGACAGCCCTTACCTACGAGCAGTACTTC. It encodes CASSLGTALTYEQYF.

This clonotype was picked up many times. V usage is TRBV20-1 and J usage is TRBJ2-5; D call uncertain. Per germline, CDR1 DFQATT and CDR2 SNEGSKA (reference sequence). V was pared by 0 bases and J by 1 base, with 3 bases between. The CDR3 totals 12 residues. CDR3 DNA sequence: TGCAGTGCTAGAGAGTCCCAAGAGACCCAGTACTTC. Protein sequence: CSARESQETQYF.

This clonotype was picked up many times. The CDR3 coding sequence is TGTGCCAGCAGTTTACGATCAGGGGCCAAAGACTATGGCTACACCTTC. Protein: CASSLRSGAKDYGYTF. The chain uses TRBV12-3 or TRBV12-4 and TRBJ1-2, with D perhaps matching TRBD1 (6 bases). There are 16 residues in the CDR3. V lost 2 bases and J 3 bases, leaving 16 bases between the germline ends.

This clonotype was observed at least ten times. The V call is TRBV27, the J call TRBJ2-7, with a possible D match to TRBD1 (8 bases). The CDR3 is 16 residues long. Between the trimmed V and J ends, which lost 4 bases and 3 bases, there was a span of 19 bases. Germline V gene lookup returns CDR1 MNHEY and CDR2 SMNVEV (reference sequence). CDR3 loop: CASSYRGGVGNYEQYF. Here the CDR3 DNA reads TGTGCCAGCAGTTACAGGGGGGGTGTTGGGAACTACGAGCAGTACTTC.

This clonotype appeared many times. The V call is TRBV19, the J call TRBJ1-2, with D perhaps TRBD1 (5 bases). The ends were cut back, 4 bases at V and 8 bases at J, with 20 bases in the middle. The CDR3 sequence is 15 residues long. The V gene's germline CDR1 is LNHDA and CDR2 SQIVND (reference sequence). DNA for the CDR3: TGTGCCAGTAGTACACTTGCCGGGGCTGGAAGGGGCTACACCTTC. Its protein is CASSTLAGAGRGYTF.

The chain is built from TRBV2 and TRBJ1-1; TRBD1 might be the D (5 bases). Germline V gene data show CDR1 as SNHLY and CDR2 as FYNNEI. The CDR3 is 13 residues long. Between the trimmed V and J ends, which lost 5 bases and 7 bases, there was a span of 14 bases. The CDR3 protein is CASSSRALSEAFF. The CDR3 DNA reads as TGTGCCAGCAGTAGCAGGGCCTTGAGTGAAGCTTTCTTT.

This clonotype was seen at least ten times. V gene TRBV20-1 combines with J gene TRBJ2-7; 12 bases are shared with TRBD2. Losses at the gene ends were 4 bases for V and 7 bases for J; bases not matched to a gene: 8. The germline V gene encodes CDR1 DFQATT and CDR2 SNEGSKA (reference sequence). This CDR3 comprises 14 residues. The CDR3 is CSATGLAGGLEQYF. The DNA of the CDR3 is TGCAGTGCTACCGGGCTAGCGGGGGGGCTTGAGCAGTACTTC.

This clonotype appeared many times. The chain uses TRBV6-1 and TRBJ2-7; D gene unclear. V gave up 5 bases and J gave up 2 bases, with 10 bases separating them. The CDR3 totals 13 residues. Germline V gene data show CDR1 as MNHNS and CDR2 as SASEGT. CDR3 loop: CASSPGPPYEQYF. CDR3 coding DNA: TGTGCCAGCAGTCCCGGGCCACCCTACGAGCAGTACTTC.

This clonotype has at least ten counts. The V and J genes are TRBV12-3 or TRBV12-4 and TRBJ1-5; D is perhaps TRBD1 (5 bases). The V end lost 7 bases, the J end lost 4 bases, and 14 bases lay between the germline ends. The CDR3 is 14 amino acids. The CDR3 here is CASTLGGSNQPQHF. The CDR3 bases are TGTGCCAGCACCCTGGGGGGTAGTAATCAGCCCCAGCATTTT.

CDR3 in amino acids: CASSERLALEQYF. The CDR3, as DNA: TGTGCCAGCAGTGAAAGGCTAGCCCTCGAGCAGTACTTC. V and J are TRBV6-1 and TRBJ2-7, with D possibly TRBD2 on 5 matching bases. CDR1 and CDR2 from the germline V gene are MNHNS and SASEGT. V gave up 2 bases and J gave up 6 bases, with 11 bases separating them. The CDR3 loop spans 13 amino acids.

This clonotype was recorded at least ten times. The V gene is TRBV6-2 or TRBV6-3, the J gene TRBJ1-5; D is possibly TRBD1 (6 bases). Trimming took 2 bases from V and 0 from J, leaving 11 bases between them. The CDR3 length is 16 residues. Germline lookup yields CDR1 MNHEY and CDR2 SVGEGT. CDR3 in DNA: TGTGCCAGCAGTTACCTGACAGGTATTAGCAATCAGCCCCAGCATTTT. It yields the protein CASSYLTGISNQPQHF.

In this sample, this clonotype turned up many times. This chain uses TRBV12-3 or TRBV12-4 with TRBJ2-5; D not certain. The CDR3 spans 14 residues. Trimming pared 7 bases from V and 5 bases from J, leaving 17 bases between. This CDR3 is CASTLGEGWETQYF. As DNA, the CDR3 is TGTGCCAGCACCCTTGGTGAAGGGTGGGAGACCCAGTACTTC.

This clonotype was counted many times. V is TRBV5-1 and J is TRBJ2-2; 9 bases are shared with TRBD1. Germline values: CDR1 SGHRS, CDR2 YFSETQ. The V segment lost 5 bases and the J segment 6 bases; nucleotides outside the gene matches: 11. The length of the CDR3 is 16 residues. The CDR3 DNA reads as TGCGCCAGCAGTCTCTTAGCAGGACAGGGGTCCGGGGAGCTGTTTTTT. It encodes CASSLLAGQGSGELFF.

This clonotype was seen ten or more times. V gene TRBV12-3 or TRBV12-4 combines with J gene TRBJ1-5, with D possibly matching TRBD1 (5 bases). This CDR3 contains 14 residues. Trimming stripped 0 bases from V and 5 bases from J, with 8 bases between. This chain's CDR3 is CASSLAGGDQPQHF. For the CDR3, the DNA is TGTGCCAGCAGTTTAGCCGGAGGGGATCAGCCCCAGCATTTT.

A remark on this clonotype: With a much larger clone just one base away, this may be a read error. This chain uses TRBV18 with TRBJ2-2; D possibly corresponds to TRBD1 (5 bases). Trimming took off 3 bases at V and 0 bases at J, with 11 bases between the two ends. The CDR3 totals 16 residues. CDR1 is KGHSH, CDR2 LQKENI, per germline. The CDR3 protein is CASSPYRPTNTGELFF. The CDR3, as DNA: TGTGCCAGCTCACCGTACAGGCCCACGAACACCGGGGAGCTGTTTTTT.

This clonotype was seen at least ten times. The genes are TRBV18 and TRBJ2-5; no definite D call. The V end lost 1 base, the J end lost 0 bases, and 6 bases lay between the germline ends. The CDR3 is made up of 14 amino acids. Germline V lookup: CDR1 KGHSH, CDR2 LQKENI. The CDR3 sequence is CASSPRGDQETQYF. The DNA of the CDR3 is TGTGCCAGCTCACCACGAGGAGACCAAGAGACCCAGTACTTC. Drawing the rest from reference TRBV18 and TRBJ2-5, the complete variable domain is NAGVMQNPRHLVRRRGQEARLRCSPMKGHSHVYWYRQLPEEGLKFMVYLQKENIIDESGMPKERFSAEFPKEGPSILRIQQVVRGDSAAYFCASSPRGDQETQYFGPGTRLLVL.

This clonotype was observed at least ten times. A read error may account for a junction end that differs from germline. V is TRBV6-5 and J is TRBJ1-1; D may be TRBD1 (5 bases). Germline CDR1 is MNHEY and CDR2 is SVGAGI. The length of the CDR3 is 13 residues. The CDR3 coding sequence is TGTGCCAGCAGAATCAGGGAAGGCACTAAAGCTTTCTTT. Translation gives CASRIREGTKAFF.

This chain connects TRBV5-1 to TRBJ2-7; TRBD1 matches at 7 bases. The CDR3 is 15 amino acids. The germline gives CDR1 SGHRS, CDR2 YFSETQ. Trimming took 4 bases from V and 0 from J; bases not matched to a gene: 7. The CDR3 sequence is CASSRGTALSYEQYF. The CDR3 DNA reads TGCGCCAGCAGCAGGGGGACAGCCCTCTCCTACGAGCAGTACTTC.

The V call is TRBV9, the J call TRBJ1-1; 7 bases match TRBD1. The trim removed 0 bases at V and 4 bases at J, leaving 3 bases unmatched. Germline V gives CDR1 SGDLS, CDR2 YYNGEE. This CDR3 region has 14 residues. CDR3 region: CASSVVGTVTEAFF. The CDR3, as DNA: TGTGCCAGCAGCGTAGTGGGGACAGTCACTGAAGCTTTCTTT.

At least ten counts were recorded for this clonotype. CDR3 coding DNA: TGTGCCAGCAGTTCCAAAGCAAAGACAGGCAACTATGGCTACACCTTC. It yields the protein CASSSKAKTGNYGYTF. This chain connects TRBV28 to TRBJ1-2; TRBD1 might be the D (6 bases). CDR3 size: 16 residues. Germline CDR1 is MDHEN and CDR2 is SYDVKM. V lost 4 bases and J 2 bases, leaving 17 bases between the germline ends.